This T cell receptor (beta chain) derives from a study of neurological immune-mediated disorders. The study, taken as a whole, reports: CDR3 amino acid sequences of expanded clones were not shared across subjects, a result suggesting private repertoires in all groups.

With 10-nucleotide random UMIs included, cDNA was synthesized by 5'RACE. MiXCR, applied by TCRdb to the 5' RACE reads, yields one record per CDR3 protein. The table records 50,000 or so distinct CDR3 sequences, about 9.4% of them present only once. This clonotype was counted many times. Its antigen is as yet unknown. The CDR3 length is 13 residues. Germline V gene data show CDR1 as SGHRS and CDR2 as YFSETQ. V was shortened by 3 bases and J by 0 bases, with 5 bases between the two germline ends. Unsorted libraries used 2 million PBMCs kept at -80 degrees C. What was sequenced was PBMCs. The clonotype comes from a middle-aged woman with HTLV-1-associated myelopathy (HAM/TSP). This rearrangement joins TRBV5-1 to TRBJ2-3; D may be TRBD1 or TRBD2 (5 bases each). For the CDR3, the DNA is TGCGCCAGCAGCTGGGACAGCACAGATACGCAGTATTTT. Amino acids: CASSWDSTDTQYF.